The rows below give T cell receptor beta chains drawn from one sample of a study of long-term antiretroviral therapy in people with HIV. Clones were sequenced by immunoSEQ multiplex PCR, and TCRdb holds only the in-frame ones, with some missing. This sample yields about 21,000 clones, of which 65% to 85% are seen a single time; 12% belongs to the top ten. The input for sequencing was unsorted PBMCs, taken about 1.8 years before starting antiretroviral therapy. The receptors were gathered from a middle-aged woman with HIV. Each CDR3 is given with its conserved first and last residue. Each record gives: V gene, D gene, J gene, clone size, CDR3 DNA, CDR3 protein. A D gene is named only where the DNA matches it firmly. The size field is filled for only some rows; it gives once, few, many or a size class.

V: TRBV27; D: TRBD1; J: TRBJ2-3; size: .; DNA: TGTGCCAGCAGTTTATCGCTAGGGGGCGACACAGATACGCAGTATTTT; CDR3: CASSLSLGGDTDTQYF
V: TRBV28; D: TRBD1; J: TRBJ1-2; size: .; DNA: TGTGCCAGCAGTTCGAGAGGGGGCGGGGCCTACTATGGCTACACCTTC; CDR3: CASSSRGGGAYYGYTF
V: TRBV5-4; D: .; J: TRBJ1-3; size: .; DNA: TGTGCCAGCAGCTTGGTAGGCAGCTCTGGAAACACCATATATTTT; CDR3: CASSLVGSSGNTIYF
V: TRBV5-1; D: TRBD1; J: TRBJ1-1; size: .; DNA: TGCGCCAGCAGCCCCGGACAGGACACTGAAGCTTTCTTT; CDR3: CASSPGQDTEAFF
V: TRBV27; D: .; J: TRBJ2-2; size: .; DNA: TGTGCCAGCAGTTTTATCGACAGGACCGGGGAGCTGTTTTTT; CDR3: CASSFIDRTGELFF
V: TRBV7-9; D: .; J: TRBJ2-6; size: once; DNA: TGTGCCAGCAGCCCAACCACAGGGTCTGGGGCCAACGTCCTGACTTTC; CDR3: CASSPTTGSGANVLTF
V: TRBV19; D: TRBD2; J: TRBJ2-7; size: once; DNA: TGTGCCAGTAGCGATCAGGGAGGGGAACGAGCCTACGAGCAGTACTTC; CDR3: CASSDQGGERAYEQYF
V: TRBV5-1; D: .; J: TRBJ1-2; size: .; DNA: TGCGCCAGCAGCTTGTCCTCAGACGGAAACGAATATGGCTACACCTTC; CDR3: CASSLSSDGNEYGYTF
V: TRBV5-1; D: .; J: TRBJ2-7; size: .; DNA: TGCGCCAGCAGCTTGGGTCAGGGGTCGGGGGAGCAGTACTTC; CDR3: CASSLGQGSGEQYF
V: TRBV12-5; D: TRBD1; J: TRBJ1-1; size: .; DNA: TGTGCTAGTGCAGCAGTGAGGGTTCCCCGGGACAGTATCAACACTGAAGCTTTCTTT; CDR3: CASAAVRVPRDSINTEAFF
V: TRBV18; D: .; J: TRBJ1-1; size: .; DNA: TGTGCCAGCTCCGAACAGCAAGACACTGAAGCTTTCTTT; CDR3: CASSEQQDTEAFF
V: TRBV5-1; D: TRBD2; J: TRBJ2-1; size: .; DNA: TGCGCCAGCAGCTTGGGTTGGCTAGCGGCCTACAATGAGCAGTTCTTC; CDR3: CASSLGWLAAYNEQFF
V: TRBV4-3; D: .; J: TRBJ2-3; size: .; DNA: TGCGCCAGCAGCCAAGGGAAGGGGGGGCAAGATACGCAGTATTTT; CDR3: CASSQGKGGQDTQYF
V: TRBV7-2; D: .; J: TRBJ1-5; size: few; DNA: TGTGCCAGCAGCTTAGCAGGAAGGGGTAGTCAGCCCCAGCATTTT; CDR3: CASSLAGRGSQPQHF
V: TRBV6-5; D: TRBD1; J: TRBJ1-2; size: .; DNA: TGTGCCAGCAGTTGGTCAGGGGGCTGGAGAGGCTACACCTTC; CDR3: CASSWSGGWRGYTF
V: TRBV19; D: TRBD1; J: TRBJ2-7; size: .; DNA: TGTGCCAGTAGTACGGGACAGGGTGTATTCTACGAGCAGTACTTC; CDR3: CASSTGQGVFYEQYF
V: TRBV7-2; D: .; J: TRBJ2-1; size: few; DNA: TGTGCCAGCAGCTTTTACAATGAGCAGTTCTTC; CDR3: CASSFYNEQFF
V: TRBV11-3; D: .; J: TRBJ2-2; size: .; DNA: TGTGCCAGCAGCCTCGTTCCAGGGATCACCGGGGAGCTGTTTTTT; CDR3: CASSLVPGITGELFF
V: TRBV9; D: .; J: TRBJ2-7; size: .; DNA: TGTGCCAGCAGCGTAGGGCGGTACAGCTACGAGCAGTACTTC; CDR3: CASSVGRYSYEQYF
V: TRBV7-9; D: .; J: TRBJ1-2; size: few; DNA: TGTGCCAGCAGCTTACGCGATGGCTACACCTTC; CDR3: CASSLRDGYTF
V: TRBV18; D: TRBD1; J: TRBJ1-2; size: .; DNA: TGTGCCAGCTCACAAAACGACAGGGCAAGAAACTATGGCTACACCTTC; CDR3: CASSQNDRARNYGYTF
V: TRBV5-1; D: .; J: TRBJ2-1; size: .; DNA: TGCGCCAGCAGCTTGGTCGGCCCCAGTATGAACAATGAGCAGTTCTTC; CDR3: CASSLVGPSMNNEQFF
V: TRBV7-7; D: .; J: TRBJ2-5; size: .; DNA: TGTGCCAGCAGCTTAAGAGGGAGACAAGAGACCCAGTACTTC; CDR3: CASSLRGRQETQYF
V: TRBV19; D: .; J: TRBJ2-7; size: .; DNA: TGTGCCAGTAGTATGACTCCTAACGGCTACGAGCAGTACTTC; CDR3: CASSMTPNGYEQYF
V: TRBV10-1; D: .; J: TRBJ2-7; size: few; DNA: TGCGCCAGCAGTGTAGATGGGCAGCAGTACTTC; CDR3: CASSVDGQQYF
V: TRBV4-1; D: .; J: TRBJ2-6; size: .; DNA: TGCGCCAGCAGCCAGTCACGGGGGACTGGGGCCAACGTCCTGACTTTC; CDR3: CASSQSRGTGANVLTF
V: TRBV4-3; D: TRBD2; J: TRBJ2-7; size: .; DNA: TGCGCCAGCAGCCTGGGGACTAGCGGCTCCTACGAGCAGTACTTC; CDR3: CASSLGTSGSYEQYF
V: TRBV5-1; D: TRBD2; J: TRBJ2-3; size: .; DNA: TGCGCCAGCAGCTTTAGCGGGAGCACAGATACGCAGTATTTT; CDR3: CASSFSGSTDTQYF
V: TRBV7-9; D: .; J: TRBJ2-3; size: .; DNA: TGTGCCAGCAGCACAACTTCTAGCACAGATACGCAGTATTTT; CDR3: CASSTTSSTDTQYF
V: TRBV13; D: .; J: TRBJ1-5; size: once; DNA: TGTGCCAGCAGCTTAGCAGGTCAGCCCCAGCATTTT; CDR3: CASSLAGQPQHF
V: TRBV5-5; D: TRBD1; J: TRBJ1-5; size: once; DNA: TGTGCCAGCAGCTTCGGACAGGGAGGGAGCAATCAGCCCCAGCATTTT; CDR3: CASSFGQGGSNQPQHF
V: TRBV2; D: .; J: TRBJ2-6; size: few; DNA: TGTGCCAGCACCGGCCTAACCACCGTTGCTGGGGCCAACGTCCTGACTTTC; CDR3: CASTGLTTVAGANVLTF
V: TRBV7-6; D: TRBD1; J: TRBJ1-4; size: .; DNA: TGTGCCAGCAGCAAAGAAGGGACAGATGCTAATGAAAAACTGTTTTTT; CDR3: CASSKEGTDANEKLFF
V: TRBV21-1; D: .; J: TRBJ2-2; size: .; DNA: TGTGCCAGCAGCGAAAGGCCCAGACCCCATACCGGGGAGCTGTTTTTT; CDR3: CASSERPRPHTGELFF
V: TRBV7-7; D: .; J: TRBJ2-7; size: few; DNA: TGTGCTAGCAGCTTAGGAGGGTGGACAGTTTCCTACGAGCAGTACTTC; CDR3: CASSLGGWTVSYEQYF
V: TRBV6-5; D: TRBD1; J: TRBJ1-2; size: .; DNA: TGTGCCAGCAGTTACTCCGGACAGGAGCCTAACTATGGCTACACCTTC; CDR3: CASSYSGQEPNYGYTF
V: TRBV2; D: .; J: TRBJ2-7; size: .; DNA: TGTGCCAGCACCCGGGACATCTCCTACGAGCAGTACTTC; CDR3: CASTRDISYEQYF
V: TRBV15; D: .; J: TRBJ2-7; size: once; DNA: TGTGCCACCAGCAAACCCGGGACAACTTACGAGCAGTACTTC; CDR3: CATSKPGTTYEQYF
V: TRBV7-9; D: .; J: TRBJ2-7; size: .; DNA: TGTGCCAGCAGCCCTGCCGCGTTGACATACCTCTACGAGCAGTACTTC; CDR3: CASSPAALTYLYEQYF
V: TRBV5-6; D: .; J: TRBJ1-2; size: .; DNA: TGTGCCAGCAGCTTGGACTCCGGGTATGGCTACACCTTC; CDR3: CASSLDSGYGYTF
V: TRBV10-3; D: .; J: TRBJ2-1; size: few; DNA: TGTGCCATCAGGTGGACTAGGGGGGACAATGAGCAGTTCTTC; CDR3: CAIRWTRGDNEQFF
V: TRBV5-4; D: TRBD1; J: TRBJ2-1; size: .; DNA: TGTGCCAGCAGATACCAGGGGGCTTACAATGAGCAGTTCTTC; CDR3: CASRYQGAYNEQFF
V: TRBV5-6; D: .; J: TRBJ2-1; size: .; DNA: TGTGCCAGCAGCCGACTGATGGGGGACGTGTACAATGAGCAGTTCTTC; CDR3: CASSRLMGDVYNEQFF